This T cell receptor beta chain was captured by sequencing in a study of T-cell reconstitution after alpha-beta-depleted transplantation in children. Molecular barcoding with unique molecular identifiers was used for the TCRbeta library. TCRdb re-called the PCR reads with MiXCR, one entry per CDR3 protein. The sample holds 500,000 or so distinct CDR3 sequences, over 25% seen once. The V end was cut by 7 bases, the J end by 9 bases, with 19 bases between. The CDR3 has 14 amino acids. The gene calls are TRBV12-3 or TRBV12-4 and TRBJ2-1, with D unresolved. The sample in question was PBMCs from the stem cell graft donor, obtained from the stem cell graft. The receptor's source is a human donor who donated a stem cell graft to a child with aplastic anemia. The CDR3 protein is CASNGNIKFSEQFF. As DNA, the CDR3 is TGTGCCAGCAATGGGAATATCAAGTTCAGTGAGCAGTTCTTC.